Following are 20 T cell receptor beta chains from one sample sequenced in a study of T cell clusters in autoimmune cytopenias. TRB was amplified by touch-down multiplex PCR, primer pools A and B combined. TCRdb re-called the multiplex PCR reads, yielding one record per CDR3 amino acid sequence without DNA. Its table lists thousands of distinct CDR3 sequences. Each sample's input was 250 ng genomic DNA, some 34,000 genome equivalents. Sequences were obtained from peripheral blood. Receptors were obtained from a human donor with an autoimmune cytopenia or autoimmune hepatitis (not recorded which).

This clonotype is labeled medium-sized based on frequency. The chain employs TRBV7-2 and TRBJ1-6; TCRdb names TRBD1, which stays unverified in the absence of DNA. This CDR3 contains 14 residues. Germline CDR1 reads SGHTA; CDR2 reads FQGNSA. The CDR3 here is CASSSGDRGSPLHF.

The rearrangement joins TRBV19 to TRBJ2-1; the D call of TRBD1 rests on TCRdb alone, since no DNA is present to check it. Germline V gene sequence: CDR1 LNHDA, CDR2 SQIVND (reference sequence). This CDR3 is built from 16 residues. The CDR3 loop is CASSIDYGTGYNEQFF.

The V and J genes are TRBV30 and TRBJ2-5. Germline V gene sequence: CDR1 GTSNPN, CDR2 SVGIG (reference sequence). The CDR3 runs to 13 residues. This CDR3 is CAWSVSVSETQYF. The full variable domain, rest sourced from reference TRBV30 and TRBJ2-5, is SQTIHQWPATLVQPVGSPLSLECTVEGTSNPNLYWYRQAAGRGLQLLFYSVGIGQISSEVPQNLSASRPQDRQFILSSKKLLLSDSGFYLCAWSVSVSETQYFGPGTRLLVL.

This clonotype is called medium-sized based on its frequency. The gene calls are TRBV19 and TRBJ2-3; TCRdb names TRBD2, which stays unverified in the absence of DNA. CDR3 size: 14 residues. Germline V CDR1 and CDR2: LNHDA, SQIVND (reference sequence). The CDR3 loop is CASTAGGPTDTQYF.

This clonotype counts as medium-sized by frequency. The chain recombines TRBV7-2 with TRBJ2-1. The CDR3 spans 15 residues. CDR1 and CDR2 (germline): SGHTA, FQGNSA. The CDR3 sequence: CASSLMGYGDNEQFF.

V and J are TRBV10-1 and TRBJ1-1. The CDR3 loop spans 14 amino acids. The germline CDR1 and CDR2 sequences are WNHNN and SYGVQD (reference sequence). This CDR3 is CASSESGESTEAFF.

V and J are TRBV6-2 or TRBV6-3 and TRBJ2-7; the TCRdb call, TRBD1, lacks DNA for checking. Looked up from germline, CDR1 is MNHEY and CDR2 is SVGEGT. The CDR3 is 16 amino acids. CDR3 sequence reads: CASSYGSGTGVHEQYF.

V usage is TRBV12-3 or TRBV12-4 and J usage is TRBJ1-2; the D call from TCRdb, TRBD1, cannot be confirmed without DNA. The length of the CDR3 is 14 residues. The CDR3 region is CASSPGQAAYGYTF.

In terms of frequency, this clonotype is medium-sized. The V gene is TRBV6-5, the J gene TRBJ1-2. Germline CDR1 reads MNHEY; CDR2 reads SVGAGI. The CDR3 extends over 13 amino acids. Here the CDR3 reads CAATRDSNYGYTF.

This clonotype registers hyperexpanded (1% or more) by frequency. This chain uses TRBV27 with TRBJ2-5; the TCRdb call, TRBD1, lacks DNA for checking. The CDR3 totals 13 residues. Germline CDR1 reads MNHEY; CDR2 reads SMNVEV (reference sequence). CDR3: CASSFRGQGTQYF.

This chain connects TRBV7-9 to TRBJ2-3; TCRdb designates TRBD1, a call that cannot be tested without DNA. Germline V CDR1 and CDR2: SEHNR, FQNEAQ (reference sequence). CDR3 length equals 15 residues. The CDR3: CASSFGKGSADTQYF.

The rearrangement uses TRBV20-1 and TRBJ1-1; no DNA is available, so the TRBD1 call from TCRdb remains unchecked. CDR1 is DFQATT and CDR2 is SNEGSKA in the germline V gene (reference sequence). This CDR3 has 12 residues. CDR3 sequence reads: CSASTGDTEAFF.

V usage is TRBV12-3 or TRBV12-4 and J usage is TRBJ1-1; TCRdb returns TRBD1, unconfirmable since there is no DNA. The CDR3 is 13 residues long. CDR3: CASSFEGDTEAFF.

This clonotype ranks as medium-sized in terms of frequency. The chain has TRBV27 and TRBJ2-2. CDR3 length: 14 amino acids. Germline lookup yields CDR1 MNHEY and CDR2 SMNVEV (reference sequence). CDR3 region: CASSFWENTGELFF.

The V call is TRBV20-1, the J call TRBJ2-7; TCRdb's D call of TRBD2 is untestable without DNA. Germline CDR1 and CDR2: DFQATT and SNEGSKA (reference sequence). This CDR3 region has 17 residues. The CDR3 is CSAPPGLAGEGRYEQYF.

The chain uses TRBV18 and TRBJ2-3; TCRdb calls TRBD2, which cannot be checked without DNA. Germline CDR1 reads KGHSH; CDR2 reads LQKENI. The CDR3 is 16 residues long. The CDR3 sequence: CASSPLSGSELDTQYF.

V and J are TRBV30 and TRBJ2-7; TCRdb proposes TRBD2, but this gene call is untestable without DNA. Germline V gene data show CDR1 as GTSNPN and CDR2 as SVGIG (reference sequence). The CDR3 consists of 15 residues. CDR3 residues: CAWSPASSIPYEQYF.

The CDR3 protein is CASTDHNGNEKLFF. This chain joins TRBV28 and TRBJ1-4. The CDR3 extends over 14 amino acids. CDR1 and CDR2 (germline): MDHEN, SYDVKM.

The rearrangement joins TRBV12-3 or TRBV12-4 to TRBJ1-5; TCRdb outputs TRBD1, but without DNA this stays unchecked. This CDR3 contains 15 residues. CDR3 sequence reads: CASSLDSLSNQPQHF.

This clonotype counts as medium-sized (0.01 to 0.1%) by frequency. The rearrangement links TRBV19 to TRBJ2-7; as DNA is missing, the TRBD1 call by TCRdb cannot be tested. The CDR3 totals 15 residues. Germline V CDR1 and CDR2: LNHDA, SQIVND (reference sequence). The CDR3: CASSIWGAGTYEQYF. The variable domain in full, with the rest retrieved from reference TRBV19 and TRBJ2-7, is DGGITQSPKYLFRKEGQNVTLSCEQNLNHDAMYWYRQDPGQGLRLIYYSQIVNDFQKGDIAEGYSVSREKKESFPLTVTSAQKNPTAFYLCASSIWGAGTYEQYFGPGTRLTVT.